These 4 T cell receptor beta chains share one sample of origin, sequenced in a study of blood T cells in healthy people across ages. A second PCR, run for roughly 7 to 12 cycles, used a sample-barcoded 5' primer plus a J-beta primer mix. TCRdb reanalysed the 5' RACE reads using MiXCR and keeps one entry per CDR3 protein. Among about 670,000 distinct CDR3 sequences, around 41% were seen once, and the ten largest hold 30%. Sequenced: blood. Receptors were obtained from an elderly man in good health.

This clonotype has ten or more counts. V and J are TRBV5-1 and TRBJ1-2; D is uncertain. Per germline, CDR1 SGHRS and CDR2 YFSETQ. This CDR3 has 15 residues. Trimming pared 0 bases from V and 8 bases from J, leaving 17 bases between. The CDR3 region is CASSLESRRSGGYTF. CDR3 DNA: TGCGCCAGCAGCTTGGAAAGCCGACGTTCGGGCGGCTACACCTTC.

The chain links TRBV7-9 to TRBJ2-7; D uncertain. Germline CDR1 and CDR2: SEHNR and FQNEAQ (reference sequence). The V and J ends lost 5 bases and 3 bases respectively, with 11 bases between them. The CDR3 is 13 amino acids. The DNA of the CDR3 is TGTGCCAGCAGCCCACCAGGTCGCTACGAGCAGTACTTC. Its protein product is CASSPPGRYEQYF.

The chain employs TRBV5-1 and TRBJ2-2; D perhaps matches TRBD1 (6 bases). V was pared by 2 bases and J by 0 bases, with 14 bases between. This CDR3 region has 17 residues. Looked up from germline, CDR1 is SGHRS and CDR2 is YFSETQ. Written as DNA, the CDR3 is TGCGCCAGCAGCTTAAGTGGGACATCTACGAACACCGGGGAGCTGTTTTTT. Its protein is CASSLSGTSTNTGELFF. Filled out from reference TRBV5-1 and TRBJ2-2, the complete variable domain reads KAGVTQTPRYLIKTRGQQVTLSCSPISGHRSVSWYQQTPGQGLQFLFEYFSETQRNKGNFPGRFSGRQFSNSRSEMNVSTLELGDSALYLCASSLSGTSTNTGELFFGEGSRLTVL.

The chain uses TRBV11-2 and TRBJ2-7; D gene ambiguous. Germline CDR1 SGHAT, CDR2 FQNNGV. Trimming cost V 1 base and J 0 bases, with 10 bases left between them. The CDR3 spans 15 residues. CDR3 coding DNA: TGTGCCAGCAGCTTAGCAGACCTTAGCTCCTACGAGCAGTACTTC. This codes for CASSLADLSSYEQYF.